The present entry profiles one T cell receptor beta chain with its context. This clonotype showed up many times. Its antigen is still unknown. No much larger clonotype is one base removed from it; base qualities were not supplied. The data are from a study of CD8 T cells in ankylosing spondylitis (dated 2017 in TCRdb). Regarding the complete study: T cell receptor beta repertoires were profiled in healthy donors and ankylosing spondylitis patients so that disease-linked TCR variants could be found. The full study cohort was made up of about 24 ankylosing spondylitis patients and over 90 healthy donors. Peripheral blood was sampled, and synovial fluid was additionally collected from ankylosing spondylitis patients. The full study reports these points: Blood from ankylosing spondylitis patients appeared to be characterized by a TCR beta motif composed of 7 to 9 highly homologous amino acid variants. The disease-linked clones had a CD8+ phenotype and were found at relatively low frequencies in peripheral blood. Some motif variants were previously reported in synovial fluid and blood of reactive arthritis patients, suggesting common disease-initiation mechanisms. The disease-linked clones were reported as significantly enriched in matched synovial fluid samples from ankylosing spondylitis patients.

V and J are truncated by 0 bases and 1 base respectively, leaving an intervening sequence of 9 bases. The CDR3 sequence holds 15 residues, the cysteine and phenylalanine included. Only CDR3 DNA is held: 45 bases, read in frame from base 1. The germline V gene gives CDR1 as LGHNA and CDR2 as YNFKEQ. Sequencing was performed on an Illumina HiSeq 2500. TCR beta libraries were prepared by quantitative 5'-RACE with molecular barcodes. Per the authors' processing: To identify disease-linked TCR variants, a new computational method was used, one built on a probabilistic model of VDJ rearrangement. Using fastp at Q25 and MiXCR, TCRdb reprocessed the public reads and kept productive beta chains. Rows merge per CDR3 protein into single entries with the most common DNA and genes. These V and J calls derive from TCRdb rather than the authors' analysis. The sample has approximately 250,000 distinct CDR3 sequences on record, roughly 10% of them singletons. 2.6% of the sample comes from the top ten.

The rearranged segments are TRBV4-2 and TRBJ1-1; the D gene remains uncertain. The sequence was collected from a male donor with ankylosing spondylitis or in good health (not recorded which). The sequenced sample consisted of blood, either unsorted or a sorted T cell fraction (not recorded which). The DNA reads TGTGCCAGCAGCCAAGAAGGGTCTAGGAACACTGAAGCTTTCTTT. This encodes CASSQEGSRNTEAFF.